The 5 T cell receptor beta chains listed next were all sequenced from one sample in a study of shared clonotypes between healthy human individuals (dated by TCRdb to between 2020 and 2021). For the CD8 naive samples, CD45RO-negative cells were positively selected for CCR7, yielding a CD45RA+CCR7+ population from which TemRA cells were excluded. The library was made by the immunoSEQ multiplex PCR assay. Not all clones reach the TCRdb copy of this immuneACCESS table, which keeps in-frame sequences only. Checked studies attribute under half of the gap to unresolved V genes and leave the rest unexplained. The sample table lists fewer than 800,000 clones, about 90% of them with a count of one. The top ten hold approximately 25% of the sample. Sample: naive CD8+ T cells sorted from blood. Reading the label with the study, this specimen's cell subset or site is: CD45RA+CCR7+. These receptors came from a man aged 25-40 years in good health.

Notes on this clone: Other DNA sequences in the same sample also yield this CDR3. This chain connects TRBV10-3 to TRBJ2-7; 8 nucleotides match TRBD1. This CDR3 contains 14 residues. CDR1 and CDR2 from the germline V gene are ENHRY and SYGVKD. V was clipped by 2 bases and J by 2 bases; unmatched bases: 2. The CDR3 region has the DNA TGTGCCATCAGTGAGGGACAGGGCCCCTACGAGCAGTACTTC. Its protein is CAISEGQGPYEQYF.

The rearrangement links TRBV5-6 to TRBJ2-7; D may be TRBD1 or TRBD2 (5 bases each). V was pared by 2 bases and J by 6 bases, with 9 bases between. The CDR3 spans 12 residues. From germline, CDR1 is SGHDT and CDR2 YYEEEE. CDR3 in amino acids: CASSFPGGEQYF. In DNA, the CDR3 is TGTGCCAGCAGCTTTCCTGGGGGCGAGCAGTACTTC.

The chain is built from TRBV7-9 and TRBJ2-7; weak D call: TRBD2 (5 bases). Trimming took 0 bases from V and 5 from J, leaving 11 bases between them. The germline gives CDR1 SEHNR, CDR2 FQNEAQ (reference sequence). The CDR3 loop spans 14 amino acids. The CDR3 spells CASSLASEHHEQYF. DNA for the CDR3: TGTGCCAGCAGCTTAGCTAGCGAGCACCACGAGCAGTACTTC.

The genes are TRBV28 and TRBJ2-1, with D perhaps being TRBD1 or TRBD2 (5 bases each). Germline V gene sequence: CDR1 MDHEN, CDR2 SYDVKM. The CDR3 runs to 12 residues. V lost 6 bases to trimming and J lost 6 bases, with 9 bases between them. The CDR3 protein is CASRWGPNEQFF. CDR3 nucleotide sequence: TGTGCCAGCAGGTGGGGACCCAATGAGCAGTTCTTC. Full variable domain (remainder filled in from reference TRBV28 and TRBJ2-1): DVKVTQSSRYLVKRTGEKVFLECVQDMDHENMFWYRQDPGLGLRLIYFSYDVKMKEKGDIPEGYSVSREKKERFSLILESASTNQTSMYLCASRWGPNEQFFGPGTRLTVL.

V and J are TRBV2 and TRBJ2-5; unclear D gene. Germline CDR1 SNHLY, CDR2 FYNNEI. The CDR3 extends over 13 amino acids. V lost 7 bases and J 4 bases, leaving 13 bases between the germline ends. The CDR3 DNA reads as TGTGCCAGCAAATCTCTCTGGGCAGAGACCCAGTACTTC. It encodes CASKSLWAETQYF.